This TCR beta chain was captured in a study of T cells in localized non-small cell lung cancer. TCRdb's table, derived via immunoSEQ multiplex PCR, lists solely in-frame clones and lacks some. The sample shows 15,000 to 20,000 clones, almost 90% of them seen only once. The CDR3 sequence is 12 residues long. The J segment lost 9 bases and the V segment lost 3 bases, leaving 3 bases of the junction unmatched. The V gene's germline CDR1 is SGHAT and CDR2 FQNNGV. This clone was recorded only once. Its target is unknown. General study findings and limits: Adjacent lung had a median around 60 of the 100 largest tumor clones. There was higher T cell clonality in uninvolved adjacent lung than in tumor, and it was highest there. Heterogeneity within the tumor remains possible, as just one region underwent sequencing.

The specimen comprised peripheral blood mononuclear cells, sampled before any cancer treatment. The rearrangement links TRBV11-2 to TRBJ2-3; 7 bases match TRBD2. The sequence derives from a woman between 35 and 70 years old with stage III lung adenocarcinoma. CDR3 in amino acids: CASSFERDTQYF. The CDR3 bases are TGTGCCAGCAGCTTTGAGCGGGACACGCAGTATTTT.